Included here is one TCR beta chain sequence, with context. No antigen is known for it. Germline V gene lookup returns CDR1 SEHNR and CDR2 FQNEAQ (reference sequence). The CDR3 covers 10 residues. Between the trimmed V and J ends, which lost 5 bases and 5 bases, there was a span of 3 bases. 60 Vbeta and 13 Jbeta primers were used in PCR. Only in-frame clones appear in the TCRdb table, and some are missing; sequencing was by immunoSEQ multiplex PCR. The sample yields some 94,000 clones, 69% seen once. This record belongs to a study of cytomegalovirus exposure and HLA in healthy donors. General study results and limits: Across donors, sequencing depth was assumed by presence/absence analyses to be roughly uniform.

Donors likely had unrecorded immune exposures despite being nominally healthy when sampled. This chain connects TRBV7-9 to TRBJ1-1, with D hard to call. The sample comprised PBMCs. This clonotype originated in a man between 50 and 59 years old in good health and CMV-seronegative. DNA of the CDR3: TGTGCCAGCAGCATAACTGAAGCTTTCTTT. Protein product: CASSITEAFF.